This T cell receptor (beta chain) was captured by sequencing in a study of blood T cell repertoires in COVID-19. Study context: Recovered status in Cohort 3 required two negative PCRs, clearance, or symptom resolution. The analysed material was cDNA or gDNA that came from T cells, B-cell-depleted T cells, or PBMCs.

Germline V gives CDR1 SEHNR, CDR2 FQNEAQ (reference sequence). The CDR3 spans 17 residues. Trimming cost V 5 bases and J 3 bases; bases outside gene matches: 14. Original methodology: Amplifying reference gene primers gave estimates of nucleated cell counts. TCRdb's copy holds only in-frame clones and misses some; the assay was immunoSEQ multiplex PCR. That table is the source of V, J and clone size, and D and trimming were worked out from the DNA. The data show fewer than 250,000 clones, with about 86% seen just once and around 23% held by the top ten. Material: PBMCs or T cells enriched from blood (not recorded which). The chain links TRBV7-9 to TRBJ2-7, with TRBD1 matching over 9 bases. The sequence was obtained from a woman aged 40-49 years in a cohort exposed to, infected with or recovered from COVID-19 (not recorded which). DNA for the CDR3: TGTGCCAGCAGCCCCATCGGGTCGGGACAGGGAGGCTACGAGCAGTACTTC. Protein: CASSPIGSGQGGYEQYF.